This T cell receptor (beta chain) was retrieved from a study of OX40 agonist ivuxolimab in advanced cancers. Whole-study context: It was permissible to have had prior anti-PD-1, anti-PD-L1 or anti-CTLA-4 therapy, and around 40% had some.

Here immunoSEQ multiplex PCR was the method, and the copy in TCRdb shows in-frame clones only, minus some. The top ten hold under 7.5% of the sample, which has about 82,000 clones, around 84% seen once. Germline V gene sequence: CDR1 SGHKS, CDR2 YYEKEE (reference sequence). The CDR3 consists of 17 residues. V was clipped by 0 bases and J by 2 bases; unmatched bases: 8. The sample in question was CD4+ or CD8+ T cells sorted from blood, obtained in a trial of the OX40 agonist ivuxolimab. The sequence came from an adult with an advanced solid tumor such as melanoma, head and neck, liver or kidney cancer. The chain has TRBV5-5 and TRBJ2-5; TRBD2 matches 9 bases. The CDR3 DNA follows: TGTGCCAGCAGCTTGGAGGGCGGGGGGGCTTGGCAAGAGACCCAGTACTTC. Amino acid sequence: CASSLEGGGAWQETQYF.